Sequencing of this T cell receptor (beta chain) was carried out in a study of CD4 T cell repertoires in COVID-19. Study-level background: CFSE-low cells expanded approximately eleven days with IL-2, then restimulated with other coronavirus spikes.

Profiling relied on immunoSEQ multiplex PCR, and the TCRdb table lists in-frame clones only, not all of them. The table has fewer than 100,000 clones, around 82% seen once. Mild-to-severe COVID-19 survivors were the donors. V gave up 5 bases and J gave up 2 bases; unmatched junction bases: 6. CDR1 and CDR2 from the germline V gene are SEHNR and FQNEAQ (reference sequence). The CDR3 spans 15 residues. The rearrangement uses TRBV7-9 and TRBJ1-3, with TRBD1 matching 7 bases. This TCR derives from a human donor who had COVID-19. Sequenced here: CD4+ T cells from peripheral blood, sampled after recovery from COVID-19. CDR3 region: CASSETGTAGNTIYF. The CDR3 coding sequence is TGTGCCAGCAGCGAGACCGGGACAGCTGGAAACACCATATATTTT.